This TCR beta chain was identified during a study of control samples from healthy donors and cancer patients. The table lists this clone with a count of one. Trimming stripped 5 bases from V and 8 bases from J, with 11 bases between. The germline V gene encodes CDR1 SGHNT and CDR2 YYREEE (reference sequence). This CDR3 contains 12 residues. Clones were sequenced by immunoSEQ multiplex PCR, and TCRdb holds only the in-frame ones, with some missing. In the table there are some 100,000 clones, approximately 93% of which are singletons. The chain is built from TRBV5-4 and TRBJ2-1; maybe TRBD2 (5 bases). The TCR sequence derives from a man aged 18 to 29 in good health. Sequences were obtained from blood. CDR3 in amino acids: CASSVARDEQFF. The CDR3, as DNA: TGTGCCAGCAGTGTAGCGCGCGATGAGCAGTTCTTC.